The rows below give T cell receptor beta chains drawn from one sample of a study of blood T cell repertoires in COVID-19. Method: immunoSEQ multiplex PCR; TCRdb's copy keeps in-frame clones and lacks some. The table records hundreds of thousands of clones, approximately 83% of them present only once. The sequencing sample was made of peripheral blood. All receptors derive from a woman aged 50 to 60 who had recovered from COVID-19. Both conserved end residues are part of each CDR3. Fields, in order: D gene, V gene, J gene, clone size, CDR3 DNA, CDR3 protein. The D gene is left open where the match is weak. Only part of the rows carry a size: once, few, many, or a class if the clone is expanded.

D gene: TRBD1; V gene: TRBV15; J gene: TRBJ1-4; clone size: .; CDR3 DNA: TGTGCCACCAGCAGCGTGACAGGGACTAATGAAAAACTGTTTTTT; CDR3 protein: CATSSVTGTNEKLFF
D gene: TRBD1; V gene: TRBV9; J gene: TRBJ1-2; clone size: .; CDR3 DNA: TGTGCCAGCAGCGCCGGGACAGGTGACGGCTACACCTTC; CDR3 protein: CASSAGTGDGYTF
D gene: .; V gene: TRBV28; J gene: TRBJ2-7; clone size: .; CDR3 DNA: TGTGCCAGCAGTTTACCGGCAGGGGCCTACGAGCAGTACTTC; CDR3 protein: CASSLPAGAYEQYF
D gene: .; V gene: TRBV28; J gene: TRBJ1-2; clone size: .; CDR3 DNA: TGTGCCAGCAGTTACCCGGGGAGGGCTAACTATGGCTACACCTTC; CDR3 protein: CASSYPGRANYGYTF
D gene: .; V gene: TRBV5-8; J gene: TRBJ2-7; clone size: .; CDR3 DNA: TGTGCCAGCAGCCAGGAGCAGTACTTC; CDR3 protein: CASSQEQYF
D gene: .; V gene: TRBV5-1; J gene: TRBJ2-7; clone size: .; CDR3 DNA: TGCGCCAGCAGCTGGGGGGACTCCTTCGCCGAGCAGTACTTC; CDR3 protein: CASSWGDSFAEQYF
D gene: .; V gene: TRBV5-1; J gene: TRBJ2-7; clone size: .; CDR3 DNA: TGCGCCAGCAGCGTGCGGGACAGTCTAATCCCCTACGAGCAGTACTTC; CDR3 protein: CASSVRDSLIPYEQYF
D gene: .; V gene: TRBV18; J gene: TRBJ2-2; clone size: .; CDR3 DNA: TGTGCCAGCCCAGGGACGGGGACACATACCGGGGAGCTGTTTTTT; CDR3 protein: CASPGTGTHTGELFF
D gene: TRBD1; V gene: TRBV18; J gene: TRBJ1-2; clone size: few; CDR3 DNA: TGTGCCAGCTCAAGGGACAGGGCGGATGGCTACACCTTC; CDR3 protein: CASSRDRADGYTF
D gene: .; V gene: TRBV4-1; J gene: TRBJ1-1; clone size: .; CDR3 DNA: TGCGCCAGCAGCCAAGCTTTTCAGGCGAACACTGAAGCTTTCTTT; CDR3 protein: CASSQAFQANTEAFF
D gene: .; V gene: TRBV6-5; J gene: TRBJ2-3; clone size: .; CDR3 DNA: TGTGCCAGCAGTTATTGGGAGACAGATACGCAGTATTTT; CDR3 protein: CASSYWETDTQYF
D gene: .; V gene: TRBV30; J gene: TRBJ2-7; clone size: once; CDR3 DNA: TGTGCCTGGAGTGCCTCAGGTCTCTACGAGCAGTACTTC; CDR3 protein: CAWSASGLYEQYF
D gene: TRBD1; V gene: TRBV27; J gene: TRBJ2-2; clone size: .; CDR3 DNA: TGTGCCAGCAGTTTAGGGACAGGGTGGGCCGGGGAGCTGTTTTTT; CDR3 protein: CASSLGTGWAGELFF
D gene: .; V gene: TRBV14; J gene: TRBJ2-1; clone size: .; CDR3 DNA: TGTGCCAGCAGCCAGAGCCGGGACTCCTCCTACAATGAGCAGTTCTTC; CDR3 protein: CASSQSRDSSYNEQFF
D gene: .; V gene: TRBV11-2; J gene: TRBJ2-5; clone size: .; CDR3 DNA: TGTGCCAGCAGCTTAGGAGCAGGGGTAGAGACCCAGTACTTC; CDR3 protein: CASSLGAGVETQYF
D gene: TRBD2; V gene: TRBV4-3; J gene: TRBJ2-1; clone size: few; CDR3 DNA: TGCGCCAGCAGCTCGACTAGCGGGAGGTGGAATGAGCAGTTCTTC; CDR3 protein: CASSSTSGRWNEQFF
D gene: TRBD1; V gene: TRBV7-9; J gene: TRBJ2-7; clone size: .; CDR3 DNA: TGTGCCAGCAGCTGGAGTGGACAGGGTGTTAGGCAGTACTTC; CDR3 protein: CASSWSGQGVRQYF
D gene: .; V gene: TRBV4-3; J gene: TRBJ1-6; clone size: .; CDR3 DNA: TGCGCCAGCAGCCAAGATACTGGGCAACCATCACCCCTCCACTTT; CDR3 protein: CASSQDTGQPSPLHF
D gene: TRBD1; V gene: TRBV6-1; J gene: TRBJ1-3; clone size: .; CDR3 DNA: TGTGCCACTGCAAAACAGGGGAGTGGTGGAAACACCATATATTTT; CDR3 protein: CATAKQGSGGNTIYF
D gene: .; V gene: TRBV5-4; J gene: TRBJ2-3; clone size: .; CDR3 DNA: TGTGCCAGCAGCTTTTCGGGGGTCACAGATACGCAGTATTTT; CDR3 protein: CASSFSGVTDTQYF
D gene: TRBD1; V gene: TRBV4-3; J gene: TRBJ1-6; clone size: .; CDR3 DNA: TGCGCCAGCAGCTTCGACAGGGGTGGTAATTCACCCCTCCACTTT; CDR3 protein: CASSFDRGGNSPLHF
D gene: .; V gene: TRBV6-5; J gene: TRBJ1-1; clone size: .; CDR3 DNA: TGTGCCAGCAGAGTTGACAGACCGAACACTGAAGCTTTCTTT; CDR3 protein: CASRVDRPNTEAFF
D gene: .; V gene: TRBV21-1; J gene: TRBJ1-1; clone size: .; CDR3 DNA: TGTGCCAGCAGCGAGGACAGTCCCCAGAACACTGAAGCTTTCTTT; CDR3 protein: CASSEDSPQNTEAFF
D gene: .; V gene: TRBV27; J gene: TRBJ1-5; clone size: .; CDR3 DNA: TGTGCCAGCAGTACAGGGACGGGCAATCAGCCCCAGCATTTT; CDR3 protein: CASSTGTGNQPQHF
D gene: .; V gene: TRBV2; J gene: TRBJ2-5; clone size: .; CDR3 DNA: TGTGCCAGCAGTAACAGGGTATCTAGAGAGACCCAGTACTTC; CDR3 protein: CASSNRVSRETQYF
D gene: TRBD1; V gene: TRBV30; J gene: TRBJ2-5; clone size: .; CDR3 DNA: TGTGCCTGGGCCCCGCTACAGGGGCGTGGAGAGACCCAGTACTTC; CDR3 protein: CAWAPLQGRGETQYF
D gene: .; V gene: TRBV29-1; J gene: TRBJ2-3; clone size: .; CDR3 DNA: TGCAGCGTCCCAGGGGGCGGGGGGGCCCCAGATACGCAGTATTTT; CDR3 protein: CSVPGGGGAPDTQYF
D gene: TRBD1; V gene: TRBV5-4; J gene: TRBJ2-6; clone size: .; CDR3 DNA: TGTGCCAGCACCTTCAGGGGGACCAGCTCTGGGGCCAACGTCCTGACTTTC; CDR3 protein: CASTFRGTSSGANVLTF
D gene: TRBD1; V gene: TRBV7-8; J gene: TRBJ2-7; clone size: .; CDR3 DNA: TGTGCCAGCAGCTCGGGACAGCGAACCTACGAGCAGTACTTC; CDR3 protein: CASSSGQRTYEQYF
D gene: TRBD1; V gene: TRBV4-1; J gene: TRBJ2-7; clone size: .; CDR3 DNA: TGCGCCAGCAGCTTCCAGGGGGCTTACGAGCAGTACTTC; CDR3 protein: CASSFQGAYEQYF
D gene: TRBD2; V gene: TRBV11-2; J gene: TRBJ2-2; clone size: .; CDR3 DNA: TGTGCCAGCAGCTCCCGGACTAGCGGGAGTTTCGGGGAGCTGTTTTTT; CDR3 protein: CASSSRTSGSFGELFF
D gene: TRBD2; V gene: TRBV24-1; J gene: TRBJ2-7; clone size: once; CDR3 DNA: TGTGCCACCAGTGAGCGGGGGGGCGGGGAGCAGTACTTC; CDR3 protein: CATSERGGGEQYF
D gene: TRBD2; V gene: TRBV5-4; J gene: TRBJ2-7; clone size: .; CDR3 DNA: TGTGCCAGCAGCTTGCGGTCGGGAGGGCCGTACGAGCAGTACTTC; CDR3 protein: CASSLRSGGPYEQYF
D gene: TRBD1; V gene: TRBV7-9; J gene: TRBJ1-4; clone size: few; CDR3 DNA: TGTGCCAGCAGCTCCCGACAGGGCCTGGGGACTAATGAAAAACTGTTTTTT; CDR3 protein: CASSSRQGLGTNEKLFF
D gene: TRBD1; V gene: TRBV7-2; J gene: TRBJ1-2; clone size: .; CDR3 DNA: TGTGCCAGCAGCCGGGACAGGGGGCAATATGGCTACACCTTC; CDR3 protein: CASSRDRGQYGYTF
D gene: TRBD1; V gene: TRBV9; J gene: TRBJ2-7; clone size: .; CDR3 DNA: TGTGCCAGCAGCGCCATCGCGGGACAGGGGGACGAGCAGTACTTC; CDR3 protein: CASSAIAGQGDEQYF
D gene: .; V gene: TRBV12-3/TRBV12-4; J gene: TRBJ1-1; clone size: .; CDR3 DNA: TGTGCCAGCAGTTTAAGCGGAAACACTGAAGCTTTCTTT; CDR3 protein: CASSLSGNTEAFF
D gene: .; V gene: TRBV7-6; J gene: TRBJ1-2; clone size: .; CDR3 DNA: TGTGCCAGCAGCCCTGCTAACCCGCAAGGCTACACCTTC; CDR3 protein: CASSPANPQGYTF
D gene: .; V gene: TRBV18; J gene: TRBJ1-2; clone size: once; CDR3 DNA: TGTGCCAGCTCACCGAACAGGAGTGGAGGCTACACCTTC; CDR3 protein: CASSPNRSGGYTF
D gene: .; V gene: TRBV5-1; J gene: TRBJ2-5; clone size: .; CDR3 DNA: TGCGCCAGCAGCGCAAACCCGGGACAAGAACAAGAGACCCAGTACTTC; CDR3 protein: CASSANPGQEQETQYF
D gene: .; V gene: TRBV19; J gene: TRBJ2-1; clone size: .; CDR3 DNA: TGTGCCAGTAGTATTTCAGGGTTCACGAGCTCCTACAATGAGCAGTTCTTC; CDR3 protein: CASSISGFTSSYNEQFF